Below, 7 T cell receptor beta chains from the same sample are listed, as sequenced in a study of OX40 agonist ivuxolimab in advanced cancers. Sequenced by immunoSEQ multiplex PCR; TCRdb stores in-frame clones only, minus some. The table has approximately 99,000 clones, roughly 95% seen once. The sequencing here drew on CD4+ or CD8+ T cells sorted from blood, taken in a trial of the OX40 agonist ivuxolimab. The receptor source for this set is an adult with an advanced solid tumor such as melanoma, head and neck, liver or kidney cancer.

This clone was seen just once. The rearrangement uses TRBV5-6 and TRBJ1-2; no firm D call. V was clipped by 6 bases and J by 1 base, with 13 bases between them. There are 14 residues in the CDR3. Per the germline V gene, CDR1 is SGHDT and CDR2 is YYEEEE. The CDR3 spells CASTARGNNYGYTF. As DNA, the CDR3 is TGTGCCAGCACAGCCCGGGGTAATAACTATGGCTACACCTTC.

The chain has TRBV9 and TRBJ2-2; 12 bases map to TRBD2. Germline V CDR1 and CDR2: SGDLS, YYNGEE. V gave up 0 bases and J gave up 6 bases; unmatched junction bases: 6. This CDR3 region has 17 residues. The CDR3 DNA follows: TGTGCCAGCAGCGTAGGGACTAGCGGGGACGGGGCCGGGGAGCTGTTTTTT. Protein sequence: CASSVGTSGDGAGELFF.

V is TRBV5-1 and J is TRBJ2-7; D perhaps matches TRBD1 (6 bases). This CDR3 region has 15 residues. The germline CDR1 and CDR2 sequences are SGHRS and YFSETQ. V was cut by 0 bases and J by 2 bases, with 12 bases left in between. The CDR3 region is CASSLAGTTTYEQYF. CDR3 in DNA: TGCGCCAGCAGCTTGGCGGGGACAACCACCTACGAGCAGTACTTC.

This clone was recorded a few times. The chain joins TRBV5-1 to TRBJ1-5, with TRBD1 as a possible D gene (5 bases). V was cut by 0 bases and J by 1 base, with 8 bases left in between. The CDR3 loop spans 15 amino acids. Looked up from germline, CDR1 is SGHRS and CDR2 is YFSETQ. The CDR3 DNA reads TGCGCCAGCAGCTTGGGAGGGGACAGCAATCAGCCCCAGCATTTT. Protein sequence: CASSLGGDSNQPQHF.

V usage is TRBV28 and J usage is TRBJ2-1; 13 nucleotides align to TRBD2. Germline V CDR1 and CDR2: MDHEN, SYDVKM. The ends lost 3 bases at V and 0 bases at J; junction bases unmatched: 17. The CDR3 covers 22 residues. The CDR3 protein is CASSFGYFGTSGKRDSYNEQFF. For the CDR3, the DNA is TGTGCCAGCAGTTTTGGATACTTTGGGACTAGCGGGAAGAGGGACTCCTACAATGAGCAGTTCTTC.

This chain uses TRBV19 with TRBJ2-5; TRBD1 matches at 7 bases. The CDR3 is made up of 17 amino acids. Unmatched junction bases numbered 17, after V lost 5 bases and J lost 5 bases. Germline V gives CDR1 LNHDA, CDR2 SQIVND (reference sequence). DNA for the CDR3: TGTGCCAGTAGTCCCCGGACAGGATGGTCCTCCTTGGAGACCCAGTACTTC. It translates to CASSPRTGWSSLETQYF.

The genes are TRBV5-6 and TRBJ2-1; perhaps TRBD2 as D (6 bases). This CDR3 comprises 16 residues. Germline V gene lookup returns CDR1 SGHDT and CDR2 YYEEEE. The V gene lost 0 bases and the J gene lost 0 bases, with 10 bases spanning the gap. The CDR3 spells CASSLAGENSYNEQFF. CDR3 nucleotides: TGTGCCAGCAGCTTGGCGGGGGAGAACTCCTACAATGAGCAGTTCTTC.